A selection of T cell receptor beta chains follows, all from one sample in a study of persistence of HIV-infected CD4 T cells. No antigen is known for these receptors. Produced via immunoSEQ multiplex PCR; TCRdb's table is partial and in-frame only. The table records about 40,000 clones, more than 75% of them present only once. Material: CD4+ T cells sorted from PBMCs after approximately 19-hour stimulation, obtained from a patient who received antiretroviral therapy. The receptors here all came from an adult man with HIV who was CMV-seropositive. CDR3s include the opening cysteine and the closing phenylalanine or tryptophan. A D gene is named only where the DNA matches it firmly. Clone size is stated in some rows and not others, as once, few, many or a class when expanded.

>TRBV7-9|.|TRBJ2-1|.
CASSLERVLMGNEQFF
TGTGCCAGCAGCTTAGAGAGGGTATTGATGGGGAATGAGCAGTTCTTC
>TRBV7-9|.|TRBJ2-3|.
CASSFPRSTDTQYF
TGTGCCAGCAGCTTTCCACGAAGCACAGATACGCAGTATTTT
>TRBV5-4|.|TRBJ1-2|.
CASSSRFHNYGYTF
TGTGCCAGCAGCTCCCGCTTTCATAATTACGGCTACACCTTC
>TRBV5-1|.|TRBJ2-6|.
CASSSLGGTGANVLTF
TGCGCCAGCAGCTCCCTAGGTGGCACTGGGGCCAACGTCCTGACTTTC
>TRBV5-6|TRBD1|TRBJ1-1|.
CASSRDRGEAFF
TGTGCCAGCAGCCGGGACAGGGGTGAAGCTTTCTTT
>TRBV6-1|TRBD2|TRBJ2-1|.
CASSVRTSGGYNEQFF
TGTGCCAGCAGTGTAAGGACTAGCGGGGGGTACAATGAGCAGTTCTTC
>TRBV28|.|TRBJ1-3|few
CASSLGGARSGNTIYF
TGTGCCAGCAGTTTGGGGGGGGCTCGCTCTGGAAACACCATATATTTT
>TRBV18|.|TRBJ2-3|.
CASSPPKEGLTDTQYF
TGTGCCAGCTCACCACCGAAGGAAGGATTGACAGATACGCAGTATTTT
>TRBV7-9|.|TRBJ2-4|.
CASSFPTLGAKNIQYF
TGTGCCAGCAGCTTTCCCACCTTGGGGGCCAAAAACATTCAGTACTTC
>TRBV25-1|TRBD1|TRBJ1-3|.
CASSEFRTGDGNTIYF
TGTGCCAGCAGTGAATTCAGGACAGGGGATGGAAACACCATATATTTT
>TRBV18|.|TRBJ1-1|medium-sized
CASSSSLTEAFF
TGTGCCAGCTCGTCTTCCTTAACTGAAGCTTTCTTT
>TRBV6-5|.|TRBJ1-5|once
CASSRDSNQPQHF
TGTGCCAGCAGCCGGGACAGCAATCAGCCCCAGCATTTT
>TRBV4-2|TRBD2|TRBJ2-7|.
CASSQGTSGGAYEQYF
TGTGCCAGCAGCCAAGGGACTAGCGGGGGCGCCTACGAGCAGTACTTC
>TRBV27|TRBD1|TRBJ2-7|.
CASSSLLRTGATYEQYF
TGTGCCAGCAGTTCTCTACTCAGGACAGGGGCGACCTACGAGCAGTACTTC
>TRBV7-9|.|TRBJ1-4|.
CASSLNDRSEKLFF
TGTGCCAGCAGCTTAAATGACCGGAGTGAAAAACTGTTTTTT
>TRBV6-5|TRBD2|TRBJ2-1|.
CASSFPAGRGVNEQFF
TGTGCCAGCAGTTTTCCGGCGGGGAGGGGTGTAAATGAGCAGTTCTTC
>TRBV5-1|.|TRBJ2-7|once
CASSLNGDVSYEQYF
TGCGCCAGCAGCTTGAATGGGGACGTCTCCTACGAGCAGTACTTC
>TRBV6-6|.|TRBJ1-4|.
CASSYSKGRQGFIF
TGTGCCAGCAGTTACTCGAAGGGTCGGCAGGGGTTTATTTTT
>TRBV7-6|.|TRBJ1-6|.
CASSLGTDAGNSPLHF
TGTGCCAGCAGCTTAGGAACAGATGCGGGTAATTCACCCCTCCACTTT
>TRBV18|.|TRBJ1-5|medium-sized
CASSTGGAGQPQHF
TGTGCCAGCTCAACCGGGGGCGCGGGACAGCCCCAGCATTTT
>TRBV5-4|TRBD2|TRBJ2-2|.
CASSPGTSGVGTGELFF
TGTGCCAGCAGCCCCGGGACTAGCGGGGTGGGGACCGGGGAGCTGTTTTTT
>TRBV15|.|TRBJ2-5|.
CATSRDNGFGETQYF
TGTGCCACCAGCAGAGACAATGGGTTCGGGGAGACCCAGTACTTC
>TRBV7-8|.|TRBJ2-7|.
CASSLGRVSSDEQYF
TGTGCCAGCAGCTTAGGCCGGGTGTCATCGGACGAGCAGTACTTC
>TRBV6-2/TRBV6-3|.|TRBJ1-6|few
CASTPRTARSPLHF
TGTGCCAGCACCCCACGGACAGCGCGATCACCCCTCCACTTT
>TRBV20-1|.|TRBJ2-1|.
CSASKGSNEQFF
TGCAGTGCTAGTAAGGGGAGCAATGAGCAGTTCTTC
>TRBV7-8|TRBD1|TRBJ2-2|.
CASSLSRGPTGELFF
TGTGCCAGCAGCTTAAGCAGGGGGCCGACCGGGGAGCTGTTTTTT
>TRBV4-2|.|TRBJ1-2|.
CASSPLSGEGYTF
TGTGCCAGCAGCCCCTTATCGGGGGAAGGCTACACCTTC
>TRBV29-1|TRBD1|TRBJ2-1|.
CSVAGQGVNNEQFF
TGCAGCGTCGCAGGACAGGGGGTAAACAATGAGCAGTTCTTC
>TRBV27|.|TRBJ1-5|.
CASRPDGRGQPQHF
TGTGCCAGCAGACCGGACGGGAGGGGTCAGCCCCAGCATTTT
>TRBV10-3|TRBD2|TRBJ2-3|.
CAIRIAGAADTQYF
TGTGCCATCAGGATAGCGGGAGCCGCAGATACGCAGTATTTT
>TRBV5-1|.|TRBJ2-3|.
CASSLQPGPSTDTQYF
TGCGCCAGCAGCTTGCAGCCAGGCCCTAGCACAGATACGCAGTATTTT
>TRBV5-1|.|TRBJ1-4|.
CASSLQGGAEKLFF
TGCGCCAGCAGCTTACAGGGAGGCGCTGAAAAACTGTTTTTT
>TRBV6-2/TRBV6-3|.|TRBJ2-7|.
CASSLIGRGEWNEQYF
TGTGCCAGCAGCTTAATCGGACGGGGTGAGTGGAACGAGCAGTACTTC
>TRBV7-2|.|TRBJ2-7|.
CASSLASHRISSYEQYF
TGTGCCAGCAGCTTAGCTAGCCACAGGATATCCTCCTACGAGCAGTACTTC
>TRBV5-1|TRBD1|TRBJ1-2|.
CASSPGGTGPAYGYTF
TGCGCCAGCAGCCCGGGGGGGACAGGCCCGGCCTATGGCTACACCTTC
>TRBV10-3|TRBD2|TRBJ2-2|.
CAISVGLAGVNTGELFF
TGTGCCATCAGTGTTGGACTAGCGGGGGTTAACACCGGGGAGCTGTTTTTT
>TRBV7-9|.|TRBJ1-1|.
CASSKNYGAFF
TGTGCCAGCAGCAAAAACTACGGGGCTTTCTTT
>TRBV7-9|TRBD1|TRBJ1-2|once
CASSLSGQDLVSGYTF
TGTGCCAGCAGCTTGTCGGGACAGGACCTAGTGAGTGGCTACACCTTC
>TRBV5-3|.|TRBJ2-7|.
CASYSGVYEQYF
TGTGCCAGTTATTCCGGCGTTTACGAGCAGTACTTC
>TRBV29-1|.|TRBJ1-5|few
CSVGEQGGDQPQHF
TGCAGCGTTGGAGAACAGGGTGGGGATCAGCCCCAGCATTTT
>TRBV5-1|TRBD1|TRBJ2-7|.
CASSHDRGLSYEQYF
TGCGCCAGCAGCCATGACAGGGGGCTTTCCTACGAGCAGTACTTC